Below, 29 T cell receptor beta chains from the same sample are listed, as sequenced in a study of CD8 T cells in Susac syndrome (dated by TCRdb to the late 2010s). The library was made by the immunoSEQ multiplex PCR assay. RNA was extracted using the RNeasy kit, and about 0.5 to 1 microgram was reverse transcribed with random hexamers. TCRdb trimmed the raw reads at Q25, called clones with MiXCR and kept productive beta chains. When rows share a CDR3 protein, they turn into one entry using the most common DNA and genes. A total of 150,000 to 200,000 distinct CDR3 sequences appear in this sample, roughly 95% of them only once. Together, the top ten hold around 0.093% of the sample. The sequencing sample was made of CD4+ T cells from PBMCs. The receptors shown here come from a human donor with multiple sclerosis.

CDR3 amino acids: CATSRVSGSVYNEQFF. CDR3 bases: TGTGCCACCAGCAGAGTCAGCGGGAGCGTCTACAATGAGCAGTTCTTC. The chain has TRBV15 and TRBJ2-1; 8 nucleotides align to TRBD2. This CDR3 has 16 amino acids. Looked up from germline, CDR1 is LNHNV and CDR2 is YYDKDF (reference sequence). The V and J ends lost 1 base and 3 bases, in that order; junction bases with no gene match: 5.

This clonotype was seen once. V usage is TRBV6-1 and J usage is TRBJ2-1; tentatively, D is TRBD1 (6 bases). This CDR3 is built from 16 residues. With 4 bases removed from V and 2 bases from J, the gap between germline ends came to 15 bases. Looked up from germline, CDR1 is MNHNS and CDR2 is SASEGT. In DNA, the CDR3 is TGTGCCAGCAGTGGGAAACAGGGTGCGGCCTACAATGAGCAGTTCTTC. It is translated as CASSGKQGAAYNEQFF.

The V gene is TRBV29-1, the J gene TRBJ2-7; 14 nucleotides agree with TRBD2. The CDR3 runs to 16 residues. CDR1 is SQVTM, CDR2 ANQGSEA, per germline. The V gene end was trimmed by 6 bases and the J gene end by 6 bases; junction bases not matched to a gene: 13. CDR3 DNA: TGCAGCGTGGCTGGACTAGCGGGAGGCGTAGCCGCCGAGCAGTACTTC. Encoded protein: CSVAGLAGGVAAEQYF.

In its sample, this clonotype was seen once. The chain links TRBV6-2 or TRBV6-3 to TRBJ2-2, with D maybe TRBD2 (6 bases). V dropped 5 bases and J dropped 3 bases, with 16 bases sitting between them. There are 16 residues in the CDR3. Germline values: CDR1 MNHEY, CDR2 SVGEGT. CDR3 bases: TGTGCCAGCAGTGACCCGGGGAGCGGGTACACCGGGGAGCTGTTTTTT. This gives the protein CASSDPGSGYTGELFF.

CDR3 DNA: TGCAGCGTTGCGGAGCACATGAACACCGGGGAGCTGTTTTTT. Translated, it gives CSVAEHMNTGELFF. This sequence joins TRBV29-1 and TRBJ2-2, with D unresolved. V was cut by 4 bases and J by 1 base, with 10 bases left in between. The germline V gene encodes CDR1 SQVTM and CDR2 ANQGSEA. The CDR3 has 14 residues.

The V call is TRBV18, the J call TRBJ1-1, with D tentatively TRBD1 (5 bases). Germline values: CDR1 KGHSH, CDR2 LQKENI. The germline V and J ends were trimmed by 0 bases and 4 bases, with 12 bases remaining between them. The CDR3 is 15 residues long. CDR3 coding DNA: TGTGCCAGCTCACCACCAGGGGCCCAGGGCACTGAAGCTTTCTTT. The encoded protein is CASSPPGAQGTEAFF.

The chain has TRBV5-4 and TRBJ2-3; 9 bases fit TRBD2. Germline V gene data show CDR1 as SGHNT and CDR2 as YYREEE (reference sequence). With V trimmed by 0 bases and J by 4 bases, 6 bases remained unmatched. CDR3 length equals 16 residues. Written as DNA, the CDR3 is TGTGCCAGCAGCTTGGTGGCGGGAGGGCCCTCAGATACGCAGTATTTT. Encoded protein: CASSLVAGGPSDTQYF. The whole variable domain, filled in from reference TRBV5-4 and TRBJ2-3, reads ETGVTQSPTHLIKTRGQQVTLRCSSQSGHNTVSWYQQALGQGPQFIFQYYREEENGRGNFPPRFSGLQFPNYSSELNVNALELDDSALYLCASSLVAGGPSDTQYFGPGTRLTVL.

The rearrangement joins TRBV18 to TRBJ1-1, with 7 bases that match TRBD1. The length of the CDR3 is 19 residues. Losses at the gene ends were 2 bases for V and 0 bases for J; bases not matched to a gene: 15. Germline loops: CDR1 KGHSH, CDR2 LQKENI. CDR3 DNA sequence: TGTGCCAGCTCACCAGAAGTATGGACAGGACCTTCCTTGAACACTGAAGCTTTCTTT. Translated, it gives CASSPEVWTGPSLNTEAFF.

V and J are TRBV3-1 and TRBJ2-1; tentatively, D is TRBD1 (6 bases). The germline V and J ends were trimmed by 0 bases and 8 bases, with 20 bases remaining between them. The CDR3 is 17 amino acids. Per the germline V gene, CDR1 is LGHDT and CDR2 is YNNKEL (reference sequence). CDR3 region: CASSQDRRAGASYEQFF. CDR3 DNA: TGTGCCAGCAGCCAAGATCGCCGGGCAGGGGCTTCTTATGAGCAGTTCTTC.

In nucleotides, the CDR3 is TGCAGCGTTGAAGGGCGGGTCGGTCGGGATGAGCAGTTCTTC. This encodes CSVEGRVGRDEQFF. This chain joins TRBV29-1 and TRBJ2-1; tentative D call: TRBD2 (5 bases). The CDR3 runs 14 residues. The V gene's germline CDR1 is SQVTM and CDR2 ANQGSEA. V was cut by 1 base and J by 8 bases, with 15 bases left in between.

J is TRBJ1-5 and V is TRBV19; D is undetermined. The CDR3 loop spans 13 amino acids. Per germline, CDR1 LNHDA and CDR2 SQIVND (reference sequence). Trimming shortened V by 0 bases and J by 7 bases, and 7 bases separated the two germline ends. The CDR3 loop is CASSIDRQQPQHF. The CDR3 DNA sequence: TGTGCCAGTAGTATAGATCGGCAACAGCCCCAGCATTTT.

CDR3 in DNA: TGTGCCAGCAGCTTCATACCAGGGATTAGGGGAAACACCATATATTTT. This translates into CASSFIPGIRGNTIYF. The J gene is TRBJ1-3, the V gene TRBV11-2; D might be TRBD1 (5 bases). This CDR3 is built from 16 residues. Trimming took 3 bases from V and 4 from J, leaving 16 bases between them. The V gene's germline CDR1 is SGHAT and CDR2 FQNNGV.

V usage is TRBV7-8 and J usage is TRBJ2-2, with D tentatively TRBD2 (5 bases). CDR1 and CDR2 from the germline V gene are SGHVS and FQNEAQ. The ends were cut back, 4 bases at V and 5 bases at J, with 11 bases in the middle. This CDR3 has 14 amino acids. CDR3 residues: CASSSVGMTGELFF. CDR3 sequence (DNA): TGTGCCAGCAGCTCAGTCGGGATGACCGGGGAGCTGTTTTTT.

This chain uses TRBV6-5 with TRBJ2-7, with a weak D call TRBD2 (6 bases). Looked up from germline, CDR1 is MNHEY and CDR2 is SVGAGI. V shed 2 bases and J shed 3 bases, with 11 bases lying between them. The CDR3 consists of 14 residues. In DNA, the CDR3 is TGTGCCAGCAGTTACGGCTGGCGGGACTACGAGCAGTACTTC. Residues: CASSYGWRDYEQYF.

CDR3 sequence: CASRLQGLTDTQYF. The CDR3, as DNA: TGCGCCAGCCGCCTTCAGGGGCTCACAGATACGCAGTATTTT. This chain connects TRBV5-1 to TRBJ2-3; tentative D call: TRBD1 (6 bases). V shed 7 bases and J shed 2 bases, with 14 bases lying between them. The CDR3 has 14 amino acids. Germline V gives CDR1 SGHRS, CDR2 YFSETQ.

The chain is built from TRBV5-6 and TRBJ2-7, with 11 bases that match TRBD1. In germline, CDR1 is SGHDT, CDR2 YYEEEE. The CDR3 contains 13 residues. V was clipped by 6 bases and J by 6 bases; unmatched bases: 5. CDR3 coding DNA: TGTGCCAGCACCTGGACAGGGGGCCGCGAGCAGTACTTC. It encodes CASTWTGGREQYF.

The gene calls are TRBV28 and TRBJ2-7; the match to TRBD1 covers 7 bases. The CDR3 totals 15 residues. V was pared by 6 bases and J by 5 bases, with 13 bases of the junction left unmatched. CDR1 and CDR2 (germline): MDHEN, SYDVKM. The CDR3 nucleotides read TGTGCCAGCAGCCGGGGAGACAGGGACACCAACGAGCAGTACTTC. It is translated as CASSRGDRDTNEQYF.

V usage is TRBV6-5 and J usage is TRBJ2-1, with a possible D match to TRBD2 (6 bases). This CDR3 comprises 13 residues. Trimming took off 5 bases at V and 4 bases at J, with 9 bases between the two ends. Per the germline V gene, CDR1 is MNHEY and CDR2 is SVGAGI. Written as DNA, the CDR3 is TGTGCCAGCAGTGGGACTTTTTACAATGAGCAGTTCTTC. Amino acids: CASSGTFYNEQFF.

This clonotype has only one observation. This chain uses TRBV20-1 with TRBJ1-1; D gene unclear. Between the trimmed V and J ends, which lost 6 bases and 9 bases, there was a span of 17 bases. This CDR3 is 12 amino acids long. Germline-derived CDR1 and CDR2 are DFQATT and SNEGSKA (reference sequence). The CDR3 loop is CSAASRGEKAFF. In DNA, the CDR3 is TGCAGTGCGGCCTCCCGAGGAGAGAAAGCTTTCTTT.

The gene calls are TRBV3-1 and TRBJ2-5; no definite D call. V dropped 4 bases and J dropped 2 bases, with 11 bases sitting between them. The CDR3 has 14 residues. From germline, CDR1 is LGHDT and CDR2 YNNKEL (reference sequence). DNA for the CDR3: TGTGCCAGCAGCCGAGATCTAGGACAAGAGACCCAGTACTTC. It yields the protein CASSRDLGQETQYF.

The CDR3 is CASSQDIGGNSGANVLTF. The CDR3 DNA reads as TGCGCCAGCAGCCAAGATATCGGCGGGAACTCTGGGGCCAACGTCCTGACTTTC. J is TRBJ2-6 and V is TRBV4-3, with D perhaps matching TRBD2 (6 bases). The ends were cut back, 0 bases at V and 0 bases at J, with 12 bases in the middle. Germline V CDR1 and CDR2: LGHNA, YSLEER. The CDR3 extends over 18 amino acids.

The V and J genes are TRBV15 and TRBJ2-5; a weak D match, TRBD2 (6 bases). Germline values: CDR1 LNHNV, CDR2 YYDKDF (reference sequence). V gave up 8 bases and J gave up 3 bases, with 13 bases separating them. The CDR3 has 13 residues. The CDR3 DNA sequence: TGTGCCACCCGTTTGGAGCGGGAAGAGACCCAGTACTTC. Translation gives CATRLEREETQYF.

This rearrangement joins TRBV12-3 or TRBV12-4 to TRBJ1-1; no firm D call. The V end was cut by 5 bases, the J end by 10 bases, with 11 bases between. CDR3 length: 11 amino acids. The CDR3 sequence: CASSVDLGAFF. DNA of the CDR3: TGTGCCAGCAGTGTCGATTTGGGAGCTTTCTTT.

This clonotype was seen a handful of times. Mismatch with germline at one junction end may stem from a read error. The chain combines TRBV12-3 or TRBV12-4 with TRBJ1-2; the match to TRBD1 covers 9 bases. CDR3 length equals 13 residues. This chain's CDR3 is CASTLQTGGSYTF. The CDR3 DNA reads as TGTGCTAGCACCCTTCAGACAGGGGGGTCTTACACCTTC.

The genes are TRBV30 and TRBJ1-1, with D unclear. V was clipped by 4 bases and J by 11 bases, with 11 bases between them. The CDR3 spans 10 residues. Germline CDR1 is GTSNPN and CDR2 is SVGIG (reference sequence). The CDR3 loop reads CAWIAGPAFF. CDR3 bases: TGTGCCTGGATAGCCGGGCCGGCTTTCTTT.

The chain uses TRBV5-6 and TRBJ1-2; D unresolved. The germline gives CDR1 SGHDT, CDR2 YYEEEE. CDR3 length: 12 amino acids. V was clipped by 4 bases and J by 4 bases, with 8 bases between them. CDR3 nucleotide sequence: TGTGCCAGCAGCCCCGGGCCCTATGGCTACACCTTC. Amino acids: CASSPGPYGYTF.

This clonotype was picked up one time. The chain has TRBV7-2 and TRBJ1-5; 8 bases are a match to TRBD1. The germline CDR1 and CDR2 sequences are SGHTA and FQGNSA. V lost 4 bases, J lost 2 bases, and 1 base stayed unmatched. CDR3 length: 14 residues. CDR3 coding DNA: TGTGCCAGCAGCTGGGGACAGGGCAATCAGCCCCAGCATTTT. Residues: CASSWGQGNQPQHF.

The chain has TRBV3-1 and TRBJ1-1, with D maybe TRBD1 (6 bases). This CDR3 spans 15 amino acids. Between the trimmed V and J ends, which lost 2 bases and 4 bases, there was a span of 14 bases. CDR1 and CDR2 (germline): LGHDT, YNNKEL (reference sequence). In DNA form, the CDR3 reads TGTGCCAGCAGCCAAAATCGGGGGGCCGGCACTGAAGCTTTCTTT. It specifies CASSQNRGAGTEAFF. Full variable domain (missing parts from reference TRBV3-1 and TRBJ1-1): DTAVSQTPKYLVTQMGNDKSIKCEQNLGHDTMYWYKQDSKKFLKIMFSYNNKELIINETVPNRFSPKSPDKAHLNLHINSLELGDSAVYFCASSQNRGAGTEAFFGQGTRLTVV.

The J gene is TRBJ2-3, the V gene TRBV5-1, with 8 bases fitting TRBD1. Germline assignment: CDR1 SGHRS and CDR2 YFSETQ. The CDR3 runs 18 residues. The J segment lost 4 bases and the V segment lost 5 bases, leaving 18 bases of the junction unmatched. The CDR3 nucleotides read TGCGCCAGCAGAGTCCAACCCGCAGGGACAGGTCACGCAGATACGCAGTATTTT. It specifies CASRVQPAGTGHADTQYF.